Listed here are 21 T cell receptor beta chains from one sample, sequenced in a study of OX40 agonist ivuxolimab in advanced cancers. The assay was immunoSEQ multiplex PCR, and TCRdb's table has in-frame clones only and misses some. The table shows approximately 86,000 clones, with around nine tenths occurring only once. The material was CD4+ or CD8+ T cells sorted from blood, obtained in a trial of the OX40 agonist ivuxolimab. The source of these receptors is an adult with an advanced solid tumor such as melanoma, head and neck, liver or kidney cancer.

The V and J genes are TRBV10-3 and TRBJ2-5, with D perhaps matching TRBD1 (6 bases). Germline CDR1 and CDR2: ENHRY and SYGVKD. V gave up 5 bases and J gave up 2 bases, with 9 bases separating them. This CDR3 is 13 amino acids long. CDR3 nucleotides: TGTGCCATCAGTACGACAGGACAAGAGACCCAGTACTTC. Encoded protein: CAISTTGQETQYF.

The chain has TRBV11-1 and TRBJ1-4, with D possibly being TRBD1 (6 bases). CDR3 length: 15 amino acids. V shed 4 bases and J shed 4 bases, with 13 bases lying between them. The V gene's germline CDR1 is SGHAT and CDR2 FQDESV (reference sequence). The CDR3 DNA follows: TGTGCCAGCAGCTCGCGGACAGCGGGTAATGAAAAACTGTTTTTT. Protein: CASSSRTAGNEKLFF.

CDR3 nucleotide sequence: TGTGCCAGCAGCGGACAGGGCCAGAACACCGGGGAGCTGTTTTTT. Its protein product is CASSGQGQNTGELFF. V and J are TRBV11-1 and TRBJ2-2, with 8 bases fitting TRBD1. CDR1 and CDR2 from the germline V gene are SGHAT and FQDESV (reference sequence). V lost 5 bases and J lost 1; bases outside the gene matches: 3. The CDR3 length is 15 residues. The variable domain in full, with the rest retrieved from reference TRBV11-1 and TRBJ2-2, is EAEVAQSPRYKITEKSQAVAFWCDPISGHATLYWYRQILGQGPELLVQFQDESVVDDSQLPKDRFSAERLKGVDSTLKIQPAELGDSAMYLCASSGQGQNTGELFFGEGSRLTVL.

V gene TRBV28 combines with J gene TRBJ2-7, with D perhaps matching TRBD1 (6 bases). CDR1 and CDR2 (germline): MDHEN, SYDVKM. The CDR3 consists of 16 residues. With 4 bases removed from V and 0 bases from J, the gap between germline ends came to 16 bases. This CDR3 reads CASSSIRGVGSYEQYF. In DNA, the CDR3 is TGTGCCAGCAGTTCTATCAGGGGAGTCGGCTCCTACGAGCAGTACTTC. Based on the CDR3 plus reference TRBV28 and TRBJ2-7, the full variable domain is DVKVTQSSRYLVKRTGEKVFLECVQDMDHENMFWYRQDPGLGLRLIYFSYDVKMKEKGDIPEGYSVSREKKERFSLILESASTNQTSMYLCASSSIRGVGSYEQYFGPGTRLTVT.

As concerns this clone: Compared with germline, one end of the junction differs, possibly owing to a read error. J is TRBJ2-7 and V is TRBV5-6, with TRBD1 identical over 12 bases. The germline gives CDR1 SGHDT, CDR2 YYEEEE. The length of the CDR3 is 18 residues. CDR3 in amino acids: CAGSLRDRGQAGSYEQYF. In DNA, the CDR3 is TGTGCCGGCAGCTTAAGGGACAGGGGGCAAGCGGGAAGCTACGAGCAGTACTTC.

This sequence joins TRBV7-2 and TRBJ1-3; no clear D. CDR1 is SGHTA, CDR2 FQGNSA, per germline. Trimming removed 6 bases at V and 4 bases at J, with 7 bases between. The CDR3 is made up of 12 amino acids. CDR3 sequence: CASRSGGNTIYF. CDR3 in DNA: TGTGCCAGCAGATCCGGCGGAAACACCATATATTTT.

The CDR3 loop reads CASSQRGANTEAFF. In nucleotides, the CDR3 is TGTGCCAGCTCACAACGGGGAGCGAACACTGAAGCTTTCTTT. The chain recombines TRBV18 with TRBJ1-1, with D hard to call. V shed 4 bases and J shed 1 base, with 10 bases lying between them. Germline CDR1 reads KGHSH; CDR2 reads LQKENI. There are 14 residues in the CDR3.

J is TRBJ1-5 and V is TRBV5-6, with D hard to call. V lost 6 bases and J 6 bases, leaving 16 bases between the germline ends. CDR1 is SGHDT and CDR2 is YYEEEE in the germline V gene. The CDR3 has 14 residues. CDR3 sequence: CASTLQGKGQPQHF. The CDR3 nucleotides read TGTGCCAGCACCCTACAAGGGAAAGGTCAGCCCCAGCATTTT.

This clone turned up a few times. This chain uses TRBV7-3 with TRBJ2-7; 10 nucleotides align to TRBD2. Trimming at V came to 5 bases and at J to 2 bases, leaving 3 bases not matched to a gene. The CDR3 sequence is 14 residues long. CDR1 and CDR2 from the germline V gene are SGHTA and FQGTGA. The CDR3 sequence: CASSPTSGTYEQYF. The DNA of the CDR3 is TGTGCCAGCAGCCCCACTAGCGGGACCTACGAGCAGTACTTC.

The V call is TRBV11-2, the J call TRBJ2-2, with 8 bases matching TRBD1. Germline V gives CDR1 SGHAT, CDR2 FQNNGV. V lost 2 bases to trimming and J lost 2 bases; unmatched junction nucleotides: 4. The CDR3 loop spans 16 amino acids. CDR3 bases: TGTGCCAGCAGCTTAAGACAGGGGCCAAACACCGGGGAGCTGTTTTTT. Its protein product is CASSLRQGPNTGELFF.

The chain combines TRBV19 with TRBJ2-3; D is possibly TRBD2 (6 bases). The CDR3 is made up of 16 amino acids. Trimming cost V 4 bases and J 0 bases, with 14 bases left between them. Germline V gene data show CDR1 as LNHDA and CDR2 as SQIVND (reference sequence). This CDR3 reads CASSKSRGSSTDTQYF. As DNA, the CDR3 is TGTGCCAGTAGTAAATCGCGGGGATCTAGCACAGATACGCAGTATTTT.

The V and J genes are TRBV19 and TRBJ2-7, with 10 bases matching TRBD2. Trimming removed 7 bases from V and 0 bases from J; junction bases left unmatched: 3. The CDR3 runs 14 residues. The V gene's germline CDR1 is LNHDA and CDR2 SQIVND (reference sequence). In nucleotides, the CDR3 is TGTGCCAGTATTAGCGGGAGGAGCTCCTACGAGCAGTACTTC. As protein: CASISGRSSYEQYF. Full variable domain (rest looked up from reference TRBV19 and TRBJ2-7): DGGITQSPKYLFRKEGQNVTLSCEQNLNHDAMYWYRQDPGQGLRLIYYSQIVNDFQKGDIAEGYSVSREKKESFPLTVTSAQKNPTAFYLCASISGRSSYEQYFGPGTRLTVT.

This clone was detected only once. The V call is TRBV14, the J call TRBJ2-7, with TRBD2 matching over 8 bases. CDR3 length: 15 residues. Germline lookup yields CDR1 SGHDN and CDR2 FVKESK. V shed 10 bases and J 3 bases; nucleotides not matched to a gene: 14. CDR3 sequence: CANPGLGDRHYEQYF. CDR3 in DNA: TGTGCCAACCCGGGACTAGGAGATCGGCACTACGAGCAGTACTTC.

This clone has only one observation. The J gene is TRBJ2-7, the V gene TRBV13, with a weak D call TRBD1 (6 bases). Germline assignment: CDR1 PRHDT and CDR2 FYEKMQ (reference sequence). V lost 3 bases and J lost 7, with 13 bases in between. CDR3 length equals 13 residues. In DNA form, the CDR3 reads TGTGCCAGCAGCTTCTTTGGACAGAGAGAGCAGTACTTC. Its protein product is CASSFFGQREQYF.

This clone was picked up one time. The genes are TRBV4-1 and TRBJ1-2, with 8 positions matching TRBD1. The CDR3 has 15 residues. Germline V gene lookup returns CDR1 MGHRA and CDR2 YSYEKL. The V gene end was trimmed by 1 base and the J gene end by 8 bases; junction bases not matched to a gene: 9. The CDR3, as DNA: TGCGCCAGCAGCCAAGGGACAGGGAATTTTTTCGGCTACACCTTC. This encodes CASSQGTGNFFGYTF.

The chain has TRBV18 and TRBJ2-5; D unclear. Trimming stripped 3 bases from V and 2 bases from J, with 10 bases between. This CDR3 comprises 14 residues. Germline V gene data show CDR1 as KGHSH and CDR2 as LQKENI. The CDR3 protein is CASSPRPGQETQYF. CDR3 nucleotide sequence: TGTGCCAGCTCACCGCGCCCGGGTCAAGAGACCCAGTACTTC.

The rearrangement links TRBV7-9 to TRBJ1-1; weak D call: TRBD1 (5 bases). This CDR3 comprises 16 residues. Trimming left V 5 bases short and J 1 base short, with 17 bases between. Per the germline V gene, CDR1 is SEHNR and CDR2 is FQNEAQ (reference sequence). CDR3 coding DNA: TGTGCCAGCAGCCCAGAATCCCAGGGAGCGAACACTGAAGCTTTCTTT. Protein: CASSPESQGANTEAFF.

Concerning this clone itself: A read error may produce the germline difference seen at one junction end. The J gene is TRBJ1-1, the V gene TRBV18; no reliable D call. Germline V lookup: CDR1 KGHSH, CDR2 LQKENI. The CDR3 totals 14 residues. In DNA form, the CDR3 reads TGTGCCAGCTCGCCACGATCTCTTAACACTGAAGCTTTCTTT. It yields the protein CASSPRSLNTEAFF.

The genes are TRBV7-9 and TRBJ2-1, with TRBD2 matching over 10 bases. The CDR3 is made up of 16 amino acids. Germline CDR1 is SEHNR and CDR2 is FQNEAQ (reference sequence). V was pared by 1 base and J by 10 bases, with 10 bases of the junction left unmatched. This CDR3 is CASSLVPSGRGKEQFF. In DNA form, the CDR3 reads TGTGCCAGCAGCTTAGTTCCTAGCGGGAGAGGGAAGGAGCAGTTCTTC.

The V and J genes are TRBV7-2 and TRBJ2-1, with TRBD1 identical over 7 bases. The CDR3 is made up of 14 amino acids. The germline gives CDR1 SGHTA, CDR2 FQGNSA. Losses at the gene ends were 3 bases for V and 5 bases for J; bases not matched to a gene: 4. The CDR3 DNA reads as TGTGCCAGCAGCTTCGACAGGGCAAACAATGAGCAGTTCTTC. Protein sequence: CASSFDRANNEQFF.

The chain recombines TRBV6-1 with TRBJ2-7; the D is unclear. The CDR3 has 11 residues. The V gene lost 5 bases and the J gene lost 2 bases, with 4 bases spanning the gap. The V gene's germline CDR1 is MNHNS and CDR2 SASEGT. CDR3 nucleotides: TGTGCCAGCAGTCTAACCTACGAGCAGTACTTC. The encoded protein is CASSLTYEQYF.